This is a list of T cell receptor beta chains from one sample in a study of a mutant IDH1 vaccine in newly diagnosed glioma. Clones were sequenced by immunoSEQ multiplex PCR, and TCRdb holds only the in-frame ones, with some missing. The data hold some 130,000 clones, with 80% observed a single time. These receptors have no known antigen. Source: PBMCs, taken from a glioma patient whose treatment included an IDH1 peptide vaccine. The origin of the receptors is a man aged 35-49 years with glioma. Both conserved end residues are part of each CDR3. The D gene is left open where the match is weak. Clone size is stated in some rows and not others, as once, few, many or a class when expanded.

clone_size d_call j_call v_call cdr3_aa cdr3_nt
once . TRBJ2-7 TRBV4-3 CASSQGWSSYEQYF TGCGCCAGCAGCCAAGGTTGGAGCTCCTACGAGCAGTACTTC
. TRBD2 TRBJ2-2 TRBV30 CAWRGSGVDTGELFF TGTGCCTGGAGAGGTAGCGGGGTTGATACCGGGGAGCTGTTTTTT
. . TRBJ2-3 TRBV7-2 CAGKGDRSTDTQYF TGTGCCGGTAAGGGAGACCGTAGCACAGATACGCAGTATTTT
. . TRBJ1-2 TRBV5-4 CASTPWGVGNGYTF TGTGCCAGCACCCCATGGGGGGTTGGCAATGGCTACACCTTC
. . TRBJ2-1 TRBV20-1 CSASVLNEQFF TGCAGTGCTAGTGTGCTGAATGAGCAGTTCTTC
. . TRBJ1-5 TRBV28 CASSLWGGTISNQPQHF TGTGCCAGCAGTTTATGGGGGGGCACAATATCCAATCAGCCCCAGCATTTT
. . TRBJ2-3 TRBV29-1 CSVVWGGADTQYF TGCAGCGTTGTGTGGGGGGGCGCAGATACGCAGTATTTT
. TRBD1 TRBJ1-2 TRBV2 CASPGQGGYTF TGTGCCAGCCCTGGACAGGGAGGCTACACCTTC
few . TRBJ1-5 TRBV21-1 CASSKYGGRLSNQPQHF TGTGCCAGCAGCAAATATGGGGGGCGCCTGAGCAATCAGCCCCAGCATTTT
. . TRBJ2-1 TRBV7-2 CASSLGGPTRNEQFF TGTGCCAGCAGCTTAGGTGGGCCCACAAGGAATGAGCAGTTCTTC
few . TRBJ2-7 TRBV10-3 CAISEMRGSYEQYF TGTGCCATCAGTGAGATGCGCGGATCCTACGAGCAGTACTTC
few . TRBJ2-2 TRBV9 CASSVAGGTGELFF TGTGCCAGCAGCGTAGCCGGGGGCACCGGGGAGCTGTTTTTT
. . TRBJ2-7 TRBV11-2 CASSLATGSYEQYF TGTGCCAGCAGCTTAGCAACGGGGTCTTACGAGCAGTACTTC
few . TRBJ1-1 TRBV5-1 CASSFEPMNTEAFF TGCGCCAGCAGCTTCGAACCCATGAACACTGAAGCTTTCTTT
. . TRBJ2-7 TRBV2 CASSEVRQKDEQYF TGTGCCAGCAGTGAAGTACGACAAAAGGACGAGCAGTACTTC